This T cell receptor beta chain stems from a study of T-cell memory formation after mild COVID-19. This clonotype was seen a few times. Its antigen remains unknown. TCRdb recomputed calls from the 5' RACE reads with MiXCR, one row per CDR3 protein. There are 500,000 to 600,000 distinct CDR3 sequences in the sample; approximately 19% occur only once, and about 11% lies in the top ten. Study-level results: The second-wave clones peaking on day 37 were not confirmed as SARS-CoV-2-specific. Clones shrinking between day 15 and 85 showed a balanced CD4/CD8 split, and those that grew later tilted toward CD4+. Mainly CM and EM harbored the contracting CD4+ clones; mainly EMRA harbored the CD8+ ones.

The sequencing sample was made of PBMCs or a T cell subset sorted from them (not recorded which). The TCR sequence derives from an adult woman who had mild COVID-19 (a few samples of this study predate the infection). Cell type and time point are not known.

CDR3 sequence reads: CASSIEDYAWNEQFF. For the CDR3, the DNA is TGTGCCAGTAGTATCGAGGACTATGCGTGGAATGAGCAGTTCTTC. The gene calls are TRBV19 and TRBJ2-1; TRBD2 might be the D (6 bases). Trimming removed 3 bases at V and 7 bases at J, with 16 bases between. This CDR3 comprises 15 residues. Per germline, CDR1 LNHDA and CDR2 SQIVND (reference sequence).